In this sample, the clone carrying this T cell receptor (beta chain) turned up a few times. This entry comes from a study of blood T cell repertoires in COVID-19. Study context: Acute and convalescent COVID-19 samples came from the United States, Italy and Spain.

Authors' processing steps: Reference gene primers were amplified, and this amplification served to estimate nucleated cell counts. Repertoires were generated with immunoSEQ multiplex PCR, while TCRdb's copy carries only in-frame clones and drops some. The DNA gave D and trimming, while V, J and clone size come from that table. The profile covers 200,000 to 250,000 clones, with roughly nine tenths appearing a single time and approximately 12% taken by the ten largest. The CDR3 sequence is 15 residues long. Germline V gene lookup returns CDR1 SNHLY and CDR2 FYNNEI. With 7 bases clipped from V and 2 bases from J, the junction kept 5 bases outside the gene matches.

The chain carries TRBV2 and TRBJ2-1, with 10 bases matching TRBD2. This TCR was sampled from a woman under 30 who had recovered from COVID-19. The source material was peripheral blood. CDR3 in DNA: TGTGCCAGCACTGTAAGCGGGAGGGCCTACAATGAGCAGTTCTTC. Its protein is CASTVSGRAYNEQFF.